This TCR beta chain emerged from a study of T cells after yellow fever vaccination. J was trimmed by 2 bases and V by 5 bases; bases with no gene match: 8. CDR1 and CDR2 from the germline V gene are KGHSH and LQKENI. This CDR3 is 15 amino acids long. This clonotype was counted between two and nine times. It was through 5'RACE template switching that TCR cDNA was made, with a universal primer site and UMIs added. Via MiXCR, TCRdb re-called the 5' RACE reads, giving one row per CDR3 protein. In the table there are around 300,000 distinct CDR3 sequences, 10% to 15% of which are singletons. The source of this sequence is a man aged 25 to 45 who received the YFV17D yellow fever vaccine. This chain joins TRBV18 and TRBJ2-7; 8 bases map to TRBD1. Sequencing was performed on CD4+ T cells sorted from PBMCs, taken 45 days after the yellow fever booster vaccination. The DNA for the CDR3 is TGTGCCAGCTCAATAGACCGGGACAGGACCTACGAGCAGTACTTC. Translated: CASSIDRDRTYEQYF.